Following are 22 T cell receptor beta chains from one sample sequenced in a study of cytomegalovirus exposure and HLA in healthy donors. Both 60 Vbeta primers and 13 Jbeta primers went into the PCR. The data were produced by immunoSEQ multiplex PCR, yet TCRdb's version contains in-frame clones alone and is incomplete. The data contain under 200,000 clones, roughly 80% of them seen just once; the ten biggest clones take up 2.5% to 3.5%. What was sequenced was PBMCs. The origin of the receptors is a woman aged 40 to 50 in good health and CMV-seronegative.

The chain uses TRBV13 and TRBJ2-3, with 8 positions matching TRBD2. Germline assignment: CDR1 PRHDT and CDR2 FYEKMQ (reference sequence). The J segment lost 4 bases and the V segment lost 2 bases, leaving 8 bases of the junction unmatched. The CDR3 is 16 amino acids. CDR3 sequence: CASSLQRGGPPDTQYF. The CDR3 bases are TGTGCCAGCAGCTTACAACGGGGGGGCCCCCCAGATACGCAGTATTTT.

This clone appeared a few times. The chain couples TRBV9 to TRBJ2-2; 12 nucleotides line up with TRBD1. The CDR3 sequence is 20 residues long. Germline V CDR1 and CDR2: SGDLS, YYNGEE. V lost 0 bases and J lost 4; bases outside the gene matches: 13. The CDR3, as DNA: TGTGCCAGCAGCGTAGCTACTTTGAGGGACAGGGGGCGTAGCACCGGGGAGCTGTTTTTT. Translating gives CASSVATLRDRGRSTGELFF.

This rearrangement joins TRBV7-2 to TRBJ2-3; perhaps TRBD2 as D (7 bases). The CDR3 is 17 amino acids. From germline, CDR1 is SGHTA and CDR2 FQGNSA. V gave up 4 bases and J gave up 5 bases, with 22 bases separating them. The CDR3 bases are TGTGCCAGCAGCTCTCCATGGGGGGGGCGGCTGAGAGATACGCAGTATTTT. Translating it yields CASSSPWGGRLRDTQYF.

This chain joins TRBV25-1 and TRBJ2-7; possible D gene TRBD1, 5 bases. Looked up from germline, CDR1 is MGHDK and CDR2 is SYGVNS. Trimming shortened V by 4 bases and J by 0 bases, and 10 bases separated the two germline ends. This CDR3 has 14 residues. The CDR3 sequence: CASSVTASSYEQYF. Written as DNA, the CDR3 is TGTGCCAGCAGTGTGACAGCGAGCTCCTACGAGCAGTACTTC.

The chain joins TRBV5-1 to TRBJ2-3, with D perhaps matching TRBD1 (6 bases). This CDR3 contains 16 residues. Trimming pared 0 bases from V and 0 bases from J, leaving 11 bases between. Germline CDR1 and CDR2: SGHRS and YFSETQ. CDR3 DNA: TGCGCCAGCAGCTTGGCCTTAGGGGGTAGCACAGATACGCAGTATTTT. Translation gives CASSLALGGSTDTQYF. Drawing the rest from reference TRBV5-1 and TRBJ2-3, the complete variable domain is KAGVTQTPRYLIKTRGQQVTLSCSPISGHRSVSWYQQTPGQGLQFLFEYFSETQRNKGNFPGRFSGRQFSNSRSEMNVSTLELGDSALYLCASSLALGGSTDTQYFGPGTRLTVL.

The V gene is TRBV9, the J gene TRBJ2-3; the match to TRBD2 covers 9 bases. The CDR3 has 15 amino acids. The V and J ends lost 0 bases and 5 bases, in that order; junction bases with no gene match: 4. Germline CDR1 reads SGDLS; CDR2 reads YYNGEE. DNA of the CDR3: TGTGCCAGCAGCGTAGGGGCGGGGGGGCAAGATACGCAGTATTTT. It codes for CASSVGAGGQDTQYF.

This clone has only one observation. The chain combines TRBV2 with TRBJ2-1, with 7 nucleotides matching TRBD1. Germline assignment: CDR1 SNHLY and CDR2 FYNNEI. This CDR3 is 15 amino acids long. V lost 6 bases and J lost 3; bases outside the gene matches: 8. The CDR3 loop reads CASSPRTGGYNEQFF. In DNA, the CDR3 is TGTGCCAGCAGCCCCAGGACAGGCGGCTACAATGAGCAGTTCTTC.

This chain uses TRBV15 with TRBJ2-1, with 11 bases aligning to TRBD2. Unmatched junction bases numbered 4, after V lost 6 bases and J lost 3 bases. Germline loops: CDR1 LNHNV, CDR2 YYDKDF (reference sequence). There are 15 residues in the CDR3. The CDR3 sequence: CATRIAGGNYNEQFF. The CDR3 nucleotides read TGTGCCACCAGGATAGCGGGGGGGAACTACAATGAGCAGTTCTTC.

The chain joins TRBV4-1 to TRBJ1-6; TRBD1 matches 8 bases. The CDR3 is made up of 17 amino acids. The V and J ends lost 4 bases and 5 bases, in that order; junction bases with no gene match: 10. CDR1 and CDR2 (germline): MGHRA, YSYEKL. CDR3 loop: CASSLTGTGFNNSPLHF. The CDR3 bases are TGCGCCAGCAGCCTTACCGGGACAGGATTTAATAATTCACCCCTCCACTTT.

The CDR3 nucleotides are TGTGCCACCCAGTTCGAATGGCTAGCCAAAAACATTCAGTACTTC. Protein sequence: CATQFEWLAKNIQYF. The chain joins TRBV6-1 to TRBJ2-4; no clear D. The CDR3 runs to 15 residues. Trimming cost V 10 bases and J 0 bases, with 16 bases left between them. The V gene's germline CDR1 is MNHNS and CDR2 SASEGT.

The V gene is TRBV2, the J gene TRBJ1-3; no firm D call. V was clipped by 4 bases and J by 2 bases, with 21 bases between them. This CDR3 has 18 residues. Germline CDR1 SNHLY, CDR2 FYNNEI. The CDR3 DNA reads as TGTGCCAGCAGTGTCGGCAACTCAAAACCAGAGGCTGGAAACACCATATATTTT. It translates to CASSVGNSKPEAGNTIYF.

The chain links TRBV19 to TRBJ1-2, with D possibly TRBD1 on 6 matching bases. The germline V gene has CDR1 LNHDA and CDR2 SQIVND (reference sequence). The length of the CDR3 is 13 residues. Trimming pared 6 bases from V and 7 bases from J, leaving 15 bases between. The CDR3 nucleotides are TGTGCCAGTAGCGAGGGCAGGGGTGGTGGCTACACCTTC. Translated: CASSEGRGGGYTF.

This sequence joins TRBV11-1 and TRBJ2-1; maybe TRBD2 (6 bases). Germline lookup yields CDR1 SGHAT and CDR2 FQDESV (reference sequence). V was clipped by 4 bases and J by 3 bases, with 13 bases between them. This CDR3 region has 15 residues. The CDR3, as DNA: TGTGCCAGCAGCTCCCATGCGGGGAACTACAATGAGCAGTTCTTC. Translated: CASSSHAGNYNEQFF.

V and J are TRBV28 and TRBJ2-7; D possibly corresponds to TRBD2 (6 bases). The CDR3 is 12 residues long. CDR1 and CDR2 from the germline V gene are MDHEN and SYDVKM. V dropped 5 bases and J dropped 4 bases, with 9 bases sitting between them. The CDR3: CASSGSGYEQYF. As DNA, the CDR3 is TGTGCCAGCAGTGGCAGCGGGTACGAGCAGTACTTC.

The chain joins TRBV11-2 to TRBJ2-1; D call uncertain. V lost 1 base to trimming and J lost 9 bases, with 10 bases between them. The germline CDR1 and CDR2 sequences are SGHAT and FQNNGV. The CDR3 contains 13 residues. The CDR3 sequence: CASSLGDEREQFF. CDR3 DNA: TGTGCCAGCAGCTTAGGAGATGAACGTGAGCAGTTCTTC. The full variable domain, with the rest looked up from reference TRBV11-2 and TRBJ2-1, is EAGVAQSPRYKIIEKRQSVAFWCNPISGHATLYWYQQILGQGPKLLIQFQNNGVVDDSQLPKDRFSAERLKGVDSTLKIQPAKLEDSAVYLCASSLGDEREQFFGPGTRLTVL.

The chain joins TRBV6-1 to TRBJ2-3, with no clear D. The length of the CDR3 is 15 residues. The V and J ends lost 6 bases and 2 bases respectively, with 15 bases between them. Germline V gene sequence: CDR1 MNHNS, CDR2 SASEGT. CDR3 in amino acids: CASSAGRIYTDTQYF. CDR3 in DNA: TGTGCCAGCAGCGCAGGCAGGATTTACACAGATACGCAGTATTTT.

CDR3: CASSLLAGGSGFGEQFF. The CDR3 DNA reads TGTGCCAGCAGCTTACTAGCGGGGGGTTCGGGCTTTGGAGAGCAGTTCTTC. This chain connects TRBV13 to TRBJ2-1; 11 nucleotides line up with TRBD2. V was clipped by 2 bases and J by 10 bases; unmatched bases: 13. Germline V gives CDR1 PRHDT, CDR2 FYEKMQ (reference sequence). This CDR3 comprises 17 residues.

The chain links TRBV11-2 to TRBJ2-3; D may be TRBD2 (5 bases). There are 14 residues in the CDR3. CDR1 is SGHAT and CDR2 is FQNNGV in the germline V gene. V was pared by 5 bases and J by 4 bases, with 13 bases between. CDR3 loop: CASSLQRGADTQYF. DNA for the CDR3: TGTGCCAGCAGCCTGCAACGGGGAGCAGATACGCAGTATTTT.

The chain has TRBV10-2 and TRBJ1-5; TRBD1 is a possible D gene (5 bases). The germline V gene encodes CDR1 WSHSY and CDR2 SAAADI. The V end was cut by 0 bases, the J end by 2 bases, with 8 bases between. This CDR3 region has 15 residues. This CDR3 is CASSESGGGNQPQHF. The CDR3 DNA sequence: TGCGCCAGCAGTGAGTCGGGGGGAGGCAATCAGCCCCAGCATTTT.

This sequence joins TRBV5-1 and TRBJ1-4, with D unresolved. The CDR3 extends over 13 amino acids. Germline V CDR1 and CDR2: SGHRS, YFSETQ. V dropped 7 bases and J dropped 2 bases, with 9 bases sitting between them. The CDR3 DNA reads TGCGCCAGCTCTTCCTTCACTAATGAAAAACTGTTTTTT. Protein: CASSSFTNEKLFF.

The chain recombines TRBV9 with TRBJ1-5; the D gene is possibly TRBD1 (5 bases). This CDR3 spans 16 amino acids. From germline, CDR1 is SGDLS and CDR2 YYNGEE. Trimming removed 4 bases at V and 2 bases at J, with 16 bases between. CDR3: CASSPGSVRGNQPQHF. CDR3 in DNA: TGTGCCAGCAGCCCCGGTTCGGTCAGGGGCAATCAGCCCCAGCATTTT. The whole variable domain, filled in from reference TRBV9 and TRBJ1-5, reads DSGVTQTPKHLITATGQRVTLRCSPRSGDLSVYWYQQSLDQGLQFLIQYYNGEERAKGNILERFSAQQFPDLHSELNLSSLELGDSALYFCASSPGSVRGNQPQHFGDGTRLSIL.

The rearrangement links TRBV5-4 to TRBJ1-1, with a possible D match to TRBD1 (5 bases). CDR3 length: 14 amino acids. The V end was cut by 4 bases, the J end by 1 base, with 11 bases between. Germline loops: CDR1 SGHNT, CDR2 YYREEE (reference sequence). CDR3 region: CASSGRQRNTEAFF. Written as DNA, the CDR3 is TGTGCCAGCAGCGGAAGACAGAGGAACACTGAAGCTTTCTTT. The complete variable domain, with remaining parts taken from reference TRBV5-4 and TRBJ1-1, reads ETGVTQSPTHLIKTRGQQVTLRCSSQSGHNTVSWYQQALGQGPQFIFQYYREEENGRGNFPPRFSGLQFPNYSSELNVNALELDDSALYLCASSGRQRNTEAFFGQGTRLTVV.